This entry lists 17 T cell receptor beta chains sequenced from one sample in a study of cytomegalovirus exposure and HLA in healthy donors (dated by TCRdb to about 2017). The library was generated by the immunoSEQ multiplex PCR assay. TCRdb carries this immuneACCESS record with in-frame sequences only. Its versions omit some clonotypes, under half of them owing to an unresolved V gene in the studies checked, with the rest unexplained. A total of roughly 50,000 clones appear in this sample, around nine tenths of them only once. Of the sample, 3% to 3.5% is held by the ten largest clones. The sequenced sample was PBMCs. The receptors come from a young man in good health and CMV-seronegative.

V usage is TRBV6-1 and J usage is TRBJ2-1; 7 bases are shared with TRBD1. Germline-derived CDR1 and CDR2 are MNHNS and SASEGT. Trimming at V came to 5 bases and at J to 8 bases, leaving 3 bases not matched to a gene. The CDR3 runs 12 residues. The CDR3 loop is CASSRQGHEQFF. CDR3 bases: TGTGCCAGCAGTCGACAGGGTCATGAGCAGTTCTTC.

V and J are TRBV5-1 and TRBJ2-3, with 7 bases that match TRBD2. The CDR3 has 17 amino acids. V was pared by 0 bases and J by 0 bases, with 7 bases of the junction left unmatched. Germline CDR1 SGHRS, CDR2 YFSETQ. As DNA, the CDR3 is TGCGCCAGCAGCTTGGATCTTCGGGGAGGGAGCACAGATACGCAGTATTTT. The encoded protein is CASSLDLRGGSTDTQYF.

This sequence joins TRBV18 and TRBJ2-6, with D hard to call. The V end lost 3 bases, the J end lost 4 bases, and 19 bases lay between the germline ends. The CDR3 totals 18 residues. Germline V gene sequence: CDR1 KGHSH, CDR2 LQKENI. In nucleotides, the CDR3 is TGTGCCAGCTCACCGTCATCGTCGGGTACGCAAGGGGCCAACGTCCTGACTTTC. It codes for CASSPSSSGTQGANVLTF. Supplemented by reference TRBV18 and TRBJ2-6, the full variable domain reads NAGVMQNPRHLVRRRGQEARLRCSPMKGHSHVYWYRQLPEEGLKFMVYLQKENIIDESGMPKERFSAEFPKEGPSILRIQQVVRGDSAAYFCASSPSSSGTQGANVLTFGAGSRLTVL.

This chain joins TRBV4-1 and TRBJ2-1, with 7 bases fitting TRBD2. Germline V lookup: CDR1 MGHRA, CDR2 YSYEKL. The CDR3 extends over 15 amino acids. With V trimmed by 1 base and J by 4 bases, 4 bases remained unmatched. The CDR3 loop reads CASSQGRGWYNEQFF. CDR3 sequence (DNA): TGCGCCAGCAGCCAAGGGCGGGGGTGGTACAATGAGCAGTTCTTC.

The chain is built from TRBV7-2 and TRBJ1-4, with D uncertain. V shed 5 bases and J shed 8 bases, with 9 bases lying between them. CDR3 length: 12 amino acids. Germline CDR1 reads SGHTA; CDR2 reads FQGNSA. This chain's CDR3 is CASSQYREKLFF. The CDR3, as DNA: TGTGCCAGCAGCCAATATCGGGAAAAACTGTTTTTT.

The chain links TRBV12-5 to TRBJ2-1; 13 positions match TRBD2. J lost 9 bases, V lost 5 bases, and 7 bases had no gene match. Germline CDR1 LGHNT, CDR2 FRNRAP. This CDR3 is 15 amino acids long. CDR3 sequence (DNA): TGTGCTAGTGGTACATCGACTAGCGGGAGGATTGAGCAGTTCTTC. Translated: CASGTSTSGRIEQFF.

V gene TRBV28 combines with J gene TRBJ1-1, with TRBD1 matching over 7 bases. Unmatched junction bases numbered 1, after V lost 3 bases and J lost 3 bases. Germline V lookup: CDR1 MDHEN, CDR2 SYDVKM. CDR3 length: 13 residues. In DNA form, the CDR3 reads TGTGCCAGCAGTTTGACAGGGCACACTGAAGCTTTCTTT. Translation: CASSLTGHTEAFF.

This chain connects TRBV6-1 to TRBJ2-3, with 7 bases that match TRBD1. There are 14 residues in the CDR3. Germline-derived CDR1 and CDR2 are MNHNS and SASEGT. V dropped 3 bases and J dropped 9; count of bases not matched to a gene: 9. As DNA, the CDR3 is TGTGCCAGCAGTGAGATCGACAGGGTGCGCACGCAGTATTTT. Its translation is CASSEIDRVRTQYF.

This chain links TRBV19 with TRBJ1-2, with D perhaps TRBD1 (5 bases). From germline, CDR1 is LNHDA and CDR2 SQIVND (reference sequence). Trimming took off 8 bases at V and 4 bases at J, with 14 bases between the two ends. CDR3 size: 13 residues. CDR3 DNA: TGTGCCAGTGAAGGACACCGACCCTATGGCTACACCTTC. It yields the protein CASEGHRPYGYTF.

The chain employs TRBV5-6 and TRBJ2-7, with D unclear. V lost 1 base and J 4 bases, leaving 12 bases between the germline ends. From germline, CDR1 is SGHDT and CDR2 YYEEEE. The CDR3 covers 14 residues. Here the CDR3 reads CASSLWPSGYEQYF. CDR3 nucleotide sequence: TGTGCCAGCAGCTTGTGGCCCTCCGGGTACGAGCAGTACTTC.

The chain recombines TRBV28 with TRBJ1-1; D is unresolved. V lost 7 bases and J 0 bases, leaving 12 bases between the germline ends. The CDR3 has 14 residues. Germline loops: CDR1 MDHEN, CDR2 SYDVKM. CDR3 coding DNA: TGTGCCAGCACCCGCGTGAGCATGAACACTGAAGCTTTCTTT. The encoded protein is CASTRVSMNTEAFF.

The genes are TRBV9 and TRBJ1-2, with unresolved D. CDR3 size: 18 residues. The germline V and J ends were trimmed by 2 bases and 4 bases, with 24 bases remaining between them. CDR1 is SGDLS, CDR2 YYNGEE, per germline. The CDR3 is CASSVHKTGRGMTYGYTF. The CDR3 nucleotides read TGTGCCAGCAGCGTCCACAAAACGGGGAGAGGTATGACCTATGGCTACACCTTC.

V usage is TRBV13 and J usage is TRBJ2-5; TRBD1 agrees at 9 bases. The CDR3 loop spans 16 amino acids. Germline V CDR1 and CDR2: PRHDT, FYEKMQ (reference sequence). The V gene end was trimmed by 0 bases and the J gene end by 4 bases; junction bases not matched to a gene: 6. CDR3 coding DNA: TGTGCCAGCAGCTTAGGGAGGGGACAGGGCCCAGAGACCCAGTACTTC. It specifies CASSLGRGQGPETQYF.

The chain recombines TRBV7-2 with TRBJ2-1, with 7 bases aligning to TRBD2. CDR3 length: 14 residues. Germline CDR1 and CDR2: SGHTA and FQGNSA. The V and J ends lost 4 bases and 11 bases, in that order; junction bases with no gene match: 11. The CDR3: CASSSGGSGDQQFF. The DNA of the CDR3 is TGTGCCAGCAGCTCGGGGGGTTCGGGTGATCAGCAGTTCTTC.

The V and J genes are TRBV15 and TRBJ1-1; TRBD1 agrees at 8 bases. The CDR3 has 16 residues. Losses at the gene ends were 2 bases for V and 4 bases for J; bases not matched to a gene: 9. The germline V gene has CDR1 LNHNV and CDR2 YYDKDF (reference sequence). The CDR3 here is CATSRPDRGWGTEAFF. For the CDR3, the DNA is TGTGCCACCAGCAGACCAGACAGGGGATGGGGCACTGAAGCTTTCTTT.

J is TRBJ2-2 and V is TRBV27; 12 bases align to TRBD2. The J segment lost 4 bases and the V segment lost 1 base, leaving 13 bases of the junction unmatched. From germline, CDR1 is MNHEY and CDR2 SMNVEV (reference sequence). The CDR3 runs 20 residues. Here the CDR3 reads CASSLWGSRGLAGSTGELFF. In DNA form, the CDR3 reads TGTGCCAGCAGTTTATGGGGGAGCCGCGGACTAGCGGGATCCACCGGGGAGCTGTTTTTT.

This clone appeared a single time. V gene TRBV7-9 combines with J gene TRBJ2-7, with D possibly TRBD1 on 6 matching bases. Trimming stripped 5 bases from V and 2 bases from J, with 25 bases between. This CDR3 spans 18 amino acids. Germline V gene data show CDR1 as SEHNR and CDR2 as FQNEAQ (reference sequence). The CDR3, as DNA: TGTGCCAGCAGCCCCTTTCCTAGGTCTGGGGGCGTAACCTACGAGCAGTACTTC. Its translation is CASSPFPRSGGVTYEQYF. Full variable domain (rest looked up from reference TRBV7-9 and TRBJ2-7): DTGVSQNPRHKITKRGQNVTFRCDPISEHNRLYWYRQTLGQGPEFLTYFQNEAQLEKSRLLSDRFSAERPKGSFSTLEIQRTEQGDSAMYLCASSPFPRSGGVTYEQYFGPGTRLTVT.